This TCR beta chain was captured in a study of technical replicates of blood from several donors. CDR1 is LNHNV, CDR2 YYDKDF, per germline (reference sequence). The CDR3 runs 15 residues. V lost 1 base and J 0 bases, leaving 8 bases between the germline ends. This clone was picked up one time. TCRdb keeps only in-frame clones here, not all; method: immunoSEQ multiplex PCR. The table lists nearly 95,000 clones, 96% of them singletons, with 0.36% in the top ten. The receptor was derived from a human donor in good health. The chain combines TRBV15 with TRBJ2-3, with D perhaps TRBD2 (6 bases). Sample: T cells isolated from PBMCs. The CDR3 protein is CATSRVAGSTDTQYF. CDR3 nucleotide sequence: TGTGCCACCAGCAGAGTTGCGGGGAGCACAGATACGCAGTATTTT.